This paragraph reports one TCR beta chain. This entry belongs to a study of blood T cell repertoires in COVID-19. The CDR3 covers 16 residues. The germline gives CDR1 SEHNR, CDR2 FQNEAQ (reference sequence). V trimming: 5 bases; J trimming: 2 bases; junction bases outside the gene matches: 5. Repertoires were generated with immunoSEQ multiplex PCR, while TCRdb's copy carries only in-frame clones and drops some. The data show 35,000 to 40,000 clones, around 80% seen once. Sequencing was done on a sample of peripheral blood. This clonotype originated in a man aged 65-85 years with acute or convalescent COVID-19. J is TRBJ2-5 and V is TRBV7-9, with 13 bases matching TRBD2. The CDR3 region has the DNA TGTGCCAGCAGCCGCCGGACTAGCGGGGGACAAGAGACCCAGTACTTC. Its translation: CASSRRTSGGQETQYF.